The rows below give T cell receptor beta chains drawn from one sample of a study of PD-1 and CTLA-4 blockade in melanoma. Measured with immunoSEQ multiplex PCR; TCRdb has only the in-frame clones, and not every one. The repertoire includes 25,000 to 35,000 clones, approximately 89% of them detected once, and about 8% sits in the top ten. This material consisted of CD8+ T cells from peripheral blood, taken from a patient given anti-PD-1 treatment. Receptors were obtained from a human donor with melanoma. CDR3s include the opening cysteine and the closing phenylalanine or tryptophan. D genes are given only for firm matches. The size entry is marked missing in some rows and otherwise reads once, few, many or a size class.

CDR3	DNA	D	V	J	size
CATSKLGTGAHNEQFF	TGTGCCACCAGTAAACTCGGGACAGGGGCCCACAATGAGCAGTTCTTC	TRBD1	TRBV24-1	TRBJ2-1	-
CASSSQGSGNTIYF	TGTGCCAGCAGCTCACAGGGGTCTGGAAACACCATATATTTT	TRBD1	TRBV7-9	TRBJ1-3	-
CASSLEEEPYEQYF	TGTGCCAGCAGCTTAGAGGAGGAGCCCTACGAGCAGTACTTC	-	TRBV11-2	TRBJ2-7	-
CASTLGPSYNEQFF	TGTGCCAGCACCCTCGGGCCCTCCTACAATGAGCAGTTCTTC	-	TRBV6-6	TRBJ2-1	-
CAWSRGEDPYF	TGTGCCTGGAGCAGGGGGGAAGATCCGTATTTT	-	TRBV30	TRBJ2-3	-
CASSSSPPGGPTDTQYF	TGTGCCAGCAGCTCAAGTCCCCCGGGGGGGCCCACAGATACGCAGTATTTT	TRBD2	TRBV11-2	TRBJ2-3	-
CASSLKAPGEQYF	TGTGCCAGCAGCTTAAAAGCGCCGGGCGAGCAGTACTTC	-	TRBV11-2	TRBJ2-7	-
CASSLTLTDNEQFF	TGTGCCAGCAGCTTAACGCTAACAGACAATGAGCAGTTCTTC	-	TRBV7-3	TRBJ2-1	-
CASSPYTEAFF	TGTGCCAGCAGCCCGTACACTGAAGCTTTCTTT	-	TRBV11-2	TRBJ1-1	-
CASSIPRATNEKLFF	TGTGCCAGCAGCATCCCTCGGGCAACTAATGAAAAACTGTTTTTT	-	TRBV21-1	TRBJ1-4	-
CASRRTSNYGYTF	TGTGCCAGCAGACGGACCTCTAACTATGGCTACACCTTC	-	TRBV28	TRBJ1-2	-
CASTTGQGVKGSQETQYF	TGTGCCAGCACCACGGGACAGGGTGTAAAAGGATCCCAAGAGACCCAGTACTTC	TRBD1	TRBV11-2	TRBJ2-5	once
CASSYQVSGTDTQYF	TGTGCCAGCAGCTATCAGGTCTCGGGCACAGATACGCAGTATTTT	-	TRBV7-9	TRBJ2-3	-
CASRSGTGIQETQYF	TGTGCCAGCAGAAGTGGAACGGGCATACAAGAGACCCAGTACTTC	-	TRBV6-5	TRBJ2-5	once
CATLAGTMMSQPQHF	TGTGCCACCCTAGCCGGGACAATGATGTCCCAGCCCCAGCATTTT	-	TRBV19	TRBJ1-5	few
CASSPGLEAEQYF	TGTGCCAGTAGTCCCGGACTAGAAGCCGAGCAGTACTTC	TRBD2	TRBV19	TRBJ2-7	-
CSVVGQRSTEAFF	TGCAGCGTTGTAGGGCAGAGAAGTACTGAAGCTTTCTTT	-	TRBV29-1	TRBJ1-1	-
CASSPPRDSPGELFF	TGTGCCAGCTCACCACCTCGGGACAGTCCCGGGGAGCTGTTTTTT	TRBD1	TRBV18	TRBJ2-2	once
CSVDTPGTGFEQYF	TGCAGCGTTGACACCCCCGGGACAGGCTTCGAGCAGTACTTC	TRBD1	TRBV29-1	TRBJ2-7	once
CATSALGEKLFF	TGTGCCACCAGTGCCCTAGGAGAAAAACTGTTTTTT	-	TRBV24-1	TRBJ1-4	once
CASAELGPEQFF	TGTGCCAGCGCCGAACTAGGCCCTGAGCAGTTCTTC	-	TRBV25-1	TRBJ2-1	-
CASSEGVDEQYF	TGTGCCAGCAGCGAGGGGGTGGACGAGCAGTACTTC	-	TRBV5-4	TRBJ2-7	-
CATSRENREYQPQHF	TGTGCCACCAGCAGAGAAAACAGGGAATATCAGCCCCAGCATTTT	-	TRBV15	TRBJ1-5	-
CASSPVSTPGRQHNQPQHF	TGCGCCAGCAGCCCAGTTAGTACCCCGGGACGACAACACAATCAGCCCCAGCATTTT	-	TRBV10-1	TRBJ1-5	-
CASSSVDQYYEQYF	TGTGCCAGCAGCTCAGTGGACCAATACTACGAGCAGTACTTC	-	TRBV14	TRBJ2-7	-
CASSSLAGPITDTQYF	TGTGCCAGCAGCTCCCTAGCGGGCCCGATCACAGATACGCAGTATTTT	TRBD2	TRBV7-6	TRBJ2-3	once
CSVEDPHGVWVGDTQYF	TGCAGCGTTGAAGATCCCCACGGAGTTTGGGTTGGAGATACGCAGTATTTT	-	TRBV29-1	TRBJ2-3	-
CASSAGTGGDIQYF	TGCGCCAGCAGCGCCGGGACGGGAGGAGACATTCAGTACTTC	TRBD2	TRBV5-1	TRBJ2-4	-
CASSYFTGDNYGYTF	TGTGCCAGCAGTTACTTTACAGGGGATAACTATGGCTACACCTTC	TRBD1	TRBV6-5	TRBJ1-2	medium-sized
CASSQDYGSPSSYNEQFF	TGTGCCAGCAGCCAAGATTATGGTAGCCCTAGCTCCTACAATGAGCAGTTCTTC	-	TRBV3-1/TRBV3-2	TRBJ2-1	-
CATSRDRNRLGEQYF	TGTGCCACCAGCAGAGATCGGAACAGACTAGGCGAGCAGTACTTC	-	TRBV15	TRBJ2-7	-
CASTTDYEQYF	TGCGCCAGCACGACAGACTACGAGCAGTACTTC	-	TRBV10-2	TRBJ2-7	-
CASSLSSSGGRTDTQYF	TGTGCCAGCAGCCTCTCCTCTAGCGGGGGCCGGACAGATACGCAGTATTTT	TRBD2	TRBV3-1/TRBV3-2	TRBJ2-3	-
CASSLGISEAFF	TGTGCCAGCAGTTTAGGGATCTCTGAAGCTTTCTTT	-	TRBV12-3/TRBV12-4	TRBJ1-1	-
CAWSEDPPEAFF	TGTGCCTGGAGTGAAGACCCCCCTGAAGCTTTCTTT	-	TRBV30	TRBJ1-1	-
CASSFRKKTLAGPYNEQFF	TGTGCCAGCAGTTTCAGGAAAAAAACTCTAGCGGGCCCCTACAATGAGCAGTTCTTC	TRBD2	TRBV28	TRBJ2-1	once
CAGRGAFSGNTIYF	TGTGCCGGGAGGGGGGCCTTCTCTGGAAACACCATATATTTT	-	TRBV11-2	TRBJ1-3	-
CSVGGEAPEAFF	TGCAGCGTTGGAGGGGAGGCCCCCGAAGCTTTCTTT	-	TRBV29-1	TRBJ1-1	-
CACQAGWANEKLFF	TGTGCCTGCCAAGCGGGCTGGGCTAATGAAAAACTGTTTTTT	-	TRBV5-5	TRBJ1-4	-
CASSQGLAVENIQYF	TGTGCCAGCAGCCAAGGACTAGCGGTAGAGAACATTCAGTACTTC	TRBD2	TRBV3-1/TRBV3-2	TRBJ2-4	-
CASSDPSSLRGYNEQFF	TGTGCCAGCAGTGATCCCTCATCCCTGAGGGGCTACAATGAGCAGTTCTTC	-	TRBV25-1	TRBJ2-1	-
CASSQDKGVEAFF	TGTGCCAGCAGCCAAGATAAGGGAGTTGAAGCTTTCTTT	-	TRBV14	TRBJ1-1	-
CASTSGPFAEAFF	TGTGCCAGCACCTCGGGGCCGTTTGCTGAAGCTTTCTTT	-	TRBV12-3/TRBV12-4	TRBJ1-1	-
CASSLERLAETQYF	TGCGCCAGCAGCTTGGAACGGCTTGCGGAGACCCAGTACTTC	-	TRBV5-1	TRBJ2-5	-
CASSWTSGDNEQFF	TGTGCCAGCAGCTGGACTAGCGGGGACAATGAGCAGTTCTTC	TRBD2	TRBV7-9	TRBJ2-1	-
CASSQDLRGGNTGELFF	TGCGCCAGCAGCCAAGATTTAAGGGGAGGAAACACCGGGGAGCTGTTTTTT	-	TRBV4-1	TRBJ2-2	-
CASSPPHPGEQYF	TGTGCCAGCAGCCCTCCCCACCCGGGGGAGCAGTACTTC	-	TRBV11-2	TRBJ2-7	-
CASSLTDGDRGFF	TGTGCCAGCAGCTTAACAGATGGGGACAGGGGGTTCTTC	TRBD1	TRBV7-3	TRBJ2-1	-
CASSLTAGGMNEQYF	TGTGCCAGCAGTTTAACAGCGGGAGGGATGAACGAGCAGTACTTC	TRBD2	TRBV27	TRBJ2-7	-
CASSLAAINEKLFF	TGTGCCAGCAGCCTCGCGGCGATAAATGAAAAACTGTTTTTT	-	TRBV9	TRBJ1-4	-
CASSDGEDWDRQPQHF	TGTGCCAGCAGTGATGGTGAGGATTGGGATCGTCAGCCCCAGCATTTT	-	TRBV2	TRBJ1-5	-
CASSRDSHLEQYF	TGTGCCAGCAGCAGGGACAGCCATCTCGAGCAGTACTTC	TRBD1	TRBV7-9	TRBJ2-7	once
CASSFGGAGELFF	TGTGCCAGCAGCTTTGGGGGAGCCGGGGAGCTGTTTTTT	-	TRBV13	TRBJ2-2	-
CASSLTLGQGYEQYF	TGTGCCAGCAGCCTCACTTTAGGTCAGGGCTACGAGCAGTACTTC	-	TRBV2	TRBJ2-7	-
CASSFRGPRMYEQYF	TGTGCCAGCAGTTTTCGGGGGCCCAGGATGTACGAGCAGTACTTC	-	TRBV28	TRBJ2-7	-